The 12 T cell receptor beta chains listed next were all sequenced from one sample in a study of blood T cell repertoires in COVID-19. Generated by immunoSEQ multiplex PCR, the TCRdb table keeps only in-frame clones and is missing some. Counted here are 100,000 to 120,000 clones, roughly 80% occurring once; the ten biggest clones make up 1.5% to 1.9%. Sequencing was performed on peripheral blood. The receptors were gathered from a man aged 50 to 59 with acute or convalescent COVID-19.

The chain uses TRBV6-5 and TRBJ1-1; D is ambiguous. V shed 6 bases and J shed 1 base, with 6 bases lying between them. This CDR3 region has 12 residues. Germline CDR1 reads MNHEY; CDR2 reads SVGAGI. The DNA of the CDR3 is TGTGCCAGCAGATACCAGAACACTGAAGCTTTCTTT. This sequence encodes CASRYQNTEAFF.

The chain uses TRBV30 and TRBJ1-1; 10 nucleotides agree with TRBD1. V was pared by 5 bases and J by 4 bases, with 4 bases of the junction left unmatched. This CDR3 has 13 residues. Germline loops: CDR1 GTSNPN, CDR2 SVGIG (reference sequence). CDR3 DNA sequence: TGTGCCTGGGACGGACAGGGGGGCACTGAAGCTTTCTTT. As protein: CAWDGQGGTEAFF.

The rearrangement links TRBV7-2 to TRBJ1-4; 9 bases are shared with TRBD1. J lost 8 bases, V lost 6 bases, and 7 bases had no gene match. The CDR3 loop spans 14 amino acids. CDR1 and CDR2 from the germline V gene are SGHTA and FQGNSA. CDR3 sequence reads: CASSPGQGGEKLFF. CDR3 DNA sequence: TGTGCCAGCAGTCCGGGACAGGGAGGCGAAAAACTGTTTTTT.

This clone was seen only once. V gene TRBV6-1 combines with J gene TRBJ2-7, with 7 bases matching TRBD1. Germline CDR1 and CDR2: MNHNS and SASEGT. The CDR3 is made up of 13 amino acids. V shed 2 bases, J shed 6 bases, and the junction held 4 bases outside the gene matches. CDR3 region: CASSELQGPEQYV. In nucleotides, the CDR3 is TGTGCCAGCAGTGAATTACAGGGGCCCGAGCAGTACGTC.

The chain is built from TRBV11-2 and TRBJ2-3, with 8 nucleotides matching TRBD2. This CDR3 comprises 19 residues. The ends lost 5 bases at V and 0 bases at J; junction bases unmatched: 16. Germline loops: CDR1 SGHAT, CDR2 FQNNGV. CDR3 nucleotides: TGTGCCAGCAGCCCACCTAAGGCGGGGGGTTTACTTAGCACAGATACGCAGTATTTT. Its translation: CASSPPKAGGLLSTDTQYF.

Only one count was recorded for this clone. CDR3 bases: TGTGCCAGTAGTATGGTTCCGGAGAGCGACTATGGCTACACCTTC. This codes for CASSMVPESDYGYTF. This rearrangement joins TRBV19 to TRBJ1-2; no reliable D call. Germline CDR1 and CDR2: LNHDA and SQIVND (reference sequence). This CDR3 has 15 amino acids. V lost 3 bases to trimming and J lost 3 bases, with 14 bases between them.

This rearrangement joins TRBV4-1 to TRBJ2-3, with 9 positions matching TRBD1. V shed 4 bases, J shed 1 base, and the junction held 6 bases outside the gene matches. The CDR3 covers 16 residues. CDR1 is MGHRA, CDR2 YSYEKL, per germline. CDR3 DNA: TGCGCCAGCAGCCCCCTTCGGGACAGGGGCACAGATACGCAGTATTTT. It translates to CASSPLRDRGTDTQYF.

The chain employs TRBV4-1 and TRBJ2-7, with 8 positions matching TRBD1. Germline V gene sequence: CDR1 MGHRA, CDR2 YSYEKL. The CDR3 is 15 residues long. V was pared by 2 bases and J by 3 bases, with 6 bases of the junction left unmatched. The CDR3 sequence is CASSQQEQGGYEQYF. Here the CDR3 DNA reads TGCGCCAGCAGCCAACAGGAACAGGGGGGCTACGAGCAGTACTTC.

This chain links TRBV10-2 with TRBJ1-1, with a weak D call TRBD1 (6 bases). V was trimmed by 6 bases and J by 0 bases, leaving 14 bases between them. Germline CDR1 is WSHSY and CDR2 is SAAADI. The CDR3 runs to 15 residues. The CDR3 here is CASRIKGDLNTEAFF. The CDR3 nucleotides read TGCGCCAGCAGAATAAAGGGGGACCTGAACACTGAAGCTTTCTTT.

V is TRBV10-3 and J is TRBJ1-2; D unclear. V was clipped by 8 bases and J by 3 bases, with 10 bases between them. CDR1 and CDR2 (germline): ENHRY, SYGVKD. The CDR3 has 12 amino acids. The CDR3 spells CAIGGSDYGYTF. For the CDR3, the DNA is TGTGCCATCGGAGGATCGGACTATGGCTACACCTTC.

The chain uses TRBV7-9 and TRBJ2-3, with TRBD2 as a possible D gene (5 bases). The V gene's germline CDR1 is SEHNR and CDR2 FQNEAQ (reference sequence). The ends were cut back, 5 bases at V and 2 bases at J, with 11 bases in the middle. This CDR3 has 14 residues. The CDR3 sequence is CASSPRGYTDTQYF. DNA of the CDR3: TGTGCCAGCAGCCCCCGAGGGTACACAGATACGCAGTATTTT.

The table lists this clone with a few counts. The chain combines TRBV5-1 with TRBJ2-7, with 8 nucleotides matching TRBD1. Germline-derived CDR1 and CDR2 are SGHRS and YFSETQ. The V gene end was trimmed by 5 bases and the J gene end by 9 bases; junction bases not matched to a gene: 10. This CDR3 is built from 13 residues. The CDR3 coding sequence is TGCGCCAGCAGACCGACAGGGGATGGGAGGCAGTACGTC. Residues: CASRPTGDGRQYV.